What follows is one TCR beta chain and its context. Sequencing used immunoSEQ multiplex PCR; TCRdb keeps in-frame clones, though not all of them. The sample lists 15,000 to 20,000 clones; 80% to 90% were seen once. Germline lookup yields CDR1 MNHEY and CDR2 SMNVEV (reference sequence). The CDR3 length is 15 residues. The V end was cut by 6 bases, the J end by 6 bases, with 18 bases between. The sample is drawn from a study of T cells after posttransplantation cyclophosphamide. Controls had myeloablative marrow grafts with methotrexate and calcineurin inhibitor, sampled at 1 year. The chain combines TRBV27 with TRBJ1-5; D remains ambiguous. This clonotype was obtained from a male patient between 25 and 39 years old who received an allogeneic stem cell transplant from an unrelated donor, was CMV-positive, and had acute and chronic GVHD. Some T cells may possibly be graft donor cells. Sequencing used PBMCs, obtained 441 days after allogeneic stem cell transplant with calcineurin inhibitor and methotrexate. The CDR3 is CASSEGFGWSQPQHF. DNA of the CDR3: TGTGCCAGCAGCGAAGGCTTTGGCTGGAGTCAGCCCCAGCATTTT.